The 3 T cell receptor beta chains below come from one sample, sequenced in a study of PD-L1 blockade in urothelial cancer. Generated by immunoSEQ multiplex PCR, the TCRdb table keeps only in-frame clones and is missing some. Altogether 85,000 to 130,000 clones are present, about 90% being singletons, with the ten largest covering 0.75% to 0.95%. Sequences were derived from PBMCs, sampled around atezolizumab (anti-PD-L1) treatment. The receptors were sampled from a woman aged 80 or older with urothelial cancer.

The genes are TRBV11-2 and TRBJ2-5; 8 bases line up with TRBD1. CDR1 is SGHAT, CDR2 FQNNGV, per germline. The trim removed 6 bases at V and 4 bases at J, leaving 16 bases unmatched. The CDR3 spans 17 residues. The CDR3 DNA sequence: TGTGCCAGCAGTCTCGGGCAGGGGGCTATGTCAGGAGAGACCCAGTACTTC. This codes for CASSLGQGAMSGETQYF.

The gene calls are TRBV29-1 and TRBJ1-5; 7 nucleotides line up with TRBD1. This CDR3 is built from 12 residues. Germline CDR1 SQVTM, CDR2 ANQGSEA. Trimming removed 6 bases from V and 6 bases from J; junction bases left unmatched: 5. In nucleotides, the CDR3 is TGCAGCGTAGGACAGGAGGGTCAGCCCCAGCATTTT. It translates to CSVGQEGQPQHF. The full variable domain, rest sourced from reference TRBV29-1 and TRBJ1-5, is SAVISQKPSRDICQRGTSLTIQCQVDSQVTMMFWYRQQPGQSLTLIATANQGSEATYESGFVIDKFPISRPNLTFSTLTVSNMSPEDSSIYLCSVGQEGQPQHFGDGTRLSIL.

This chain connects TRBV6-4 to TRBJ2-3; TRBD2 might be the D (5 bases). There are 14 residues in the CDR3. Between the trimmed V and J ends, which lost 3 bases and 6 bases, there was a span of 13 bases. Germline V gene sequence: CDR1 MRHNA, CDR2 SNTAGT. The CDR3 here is CASSDPGRGDTQYF. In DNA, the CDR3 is TGTGCCAGCAGTGATCCAGGACGGGGTGATACGCAGTATTTT.